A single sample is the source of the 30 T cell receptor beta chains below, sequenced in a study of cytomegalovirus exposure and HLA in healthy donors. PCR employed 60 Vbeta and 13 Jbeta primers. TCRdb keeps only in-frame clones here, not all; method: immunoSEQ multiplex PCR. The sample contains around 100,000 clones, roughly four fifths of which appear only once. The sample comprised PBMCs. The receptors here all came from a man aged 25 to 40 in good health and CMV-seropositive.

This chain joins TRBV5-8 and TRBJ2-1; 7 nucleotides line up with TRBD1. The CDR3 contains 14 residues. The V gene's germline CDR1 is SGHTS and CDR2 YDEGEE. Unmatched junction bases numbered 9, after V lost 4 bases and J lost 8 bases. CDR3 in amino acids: CASSRRDRVHEQFF. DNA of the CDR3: TGTGCCAGCAGCCGGAGAGACAGGGTCCATGAGCAGTTCTTC. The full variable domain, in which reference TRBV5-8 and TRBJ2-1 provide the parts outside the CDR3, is EAGVTQSPTHLIKTRGQQATLRCSPISGHTSVYWYQQALGLGLQFLLWYDEGEERNRGNFPPRFSGRQFPNYSSELNVNALELEDSALYLCASSRRDRVHEQFFGPGTRLTVL.

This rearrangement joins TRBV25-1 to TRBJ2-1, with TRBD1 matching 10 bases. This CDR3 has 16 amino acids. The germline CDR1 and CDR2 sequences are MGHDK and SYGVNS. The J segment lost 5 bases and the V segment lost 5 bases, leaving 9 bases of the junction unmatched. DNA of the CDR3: TGTGCCAGCAGTAGGGCCGGGGGACAGGGGAACAATGAGCAGTTCTTC. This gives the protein CASSRAGGQGNNEQFF.

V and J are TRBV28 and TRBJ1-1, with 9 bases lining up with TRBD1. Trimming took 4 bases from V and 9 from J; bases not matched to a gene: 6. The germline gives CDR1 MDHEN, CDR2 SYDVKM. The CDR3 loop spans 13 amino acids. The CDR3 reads CASSYGTGRKAFF. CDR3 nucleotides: TGTGCCAGCAGTTATGGGACAGGGCGGAAAGCTTTCTTT.

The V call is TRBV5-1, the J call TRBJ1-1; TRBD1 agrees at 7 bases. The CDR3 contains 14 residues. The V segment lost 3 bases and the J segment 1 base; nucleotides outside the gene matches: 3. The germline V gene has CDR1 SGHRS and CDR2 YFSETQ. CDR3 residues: CASSWTGPNTEAFF. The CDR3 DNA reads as TGCGCCAGCAGCTGGACAGGTCCGAACACTGAAGCTTTCTTT.

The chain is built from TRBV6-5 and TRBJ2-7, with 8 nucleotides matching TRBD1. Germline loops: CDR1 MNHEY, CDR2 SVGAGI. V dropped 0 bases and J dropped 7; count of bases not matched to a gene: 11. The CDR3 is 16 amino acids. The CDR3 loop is CASSYSRGRQGWEQYF. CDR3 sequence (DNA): TGTGCCAGCAGTTACTCGCGTGGGAGACAGGGGTGGGAGCAGTACTTC.

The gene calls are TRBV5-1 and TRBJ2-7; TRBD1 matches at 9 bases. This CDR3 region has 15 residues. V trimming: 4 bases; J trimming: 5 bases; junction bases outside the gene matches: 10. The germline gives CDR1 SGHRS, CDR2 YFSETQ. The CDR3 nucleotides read TGCGCCAGCAGCAGGACAGGGGTGGAAAACGACGAGCAGTACTTC. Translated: CASSRTGVENDEQYF. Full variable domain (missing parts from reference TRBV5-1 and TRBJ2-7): KAGVTQTPRYLIKTRGQQVTLSCSPISGHRSVSWYQQTPGQGLQFLFEYFSETQRNKGNFPGRFSGRQFSNSRSEMNVSTLELGDSALYLCASSRTGVENDEQYFGPGTRLTVT.

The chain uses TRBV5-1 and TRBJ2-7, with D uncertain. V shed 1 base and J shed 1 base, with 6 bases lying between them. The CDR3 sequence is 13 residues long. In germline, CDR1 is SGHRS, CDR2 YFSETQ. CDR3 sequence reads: CASSLSPSYEQYF. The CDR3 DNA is TGCGCCAGCAGCTTGAGCCCGTCCTACGAGCAGTACTTC.

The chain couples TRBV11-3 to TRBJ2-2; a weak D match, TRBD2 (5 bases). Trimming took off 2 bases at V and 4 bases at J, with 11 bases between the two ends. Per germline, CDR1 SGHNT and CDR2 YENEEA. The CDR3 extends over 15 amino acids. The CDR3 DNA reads TGTGCCAGCAGCTTACGGGGTGTAGGCACCGGGGAGCTGTTTTTT. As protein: CASSLRGVGTGELFF.

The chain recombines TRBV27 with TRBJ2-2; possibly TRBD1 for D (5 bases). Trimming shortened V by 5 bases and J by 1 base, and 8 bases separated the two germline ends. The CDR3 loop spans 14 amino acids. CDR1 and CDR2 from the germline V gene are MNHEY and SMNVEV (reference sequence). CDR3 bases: TGTGCCAGCAGTACAGGAGTGAACACCGGGGAGCTGTTTTTT. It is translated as CASSTGVNTGELFF.

This chain's CDR3 is CASSIQGLGANVLTF. The CDR3 DNA reads as TGTGCCAGTAGTATACAGGGTCTTGGGGCCAACGTCCTGACTTTC. V gene TRBV19 combines with J gene TRBJ2-6; D is perhaps TRBD1 (5 bases). The CDR3 sequence is 15 residues long. Germline V gene lookup returns CDR1 LNHDA and CDR2 SQIVND (reference sequence). V was pared by 2 bases and J by 3 bases, with 8 bases between. Filled out from reference TRBV19 and TRBJ2-6, the complete variable domain reads DGGITQSPKYLFRKEGQNVTLSCEQNLNHDAMYWYRQDPGQGLRLIYYSQIVNDFQKGDIAEGYSVSREKKESFPLTVTSAQKNPTAFYLCASSIQGLGANVLTFGAGSRLTVL.

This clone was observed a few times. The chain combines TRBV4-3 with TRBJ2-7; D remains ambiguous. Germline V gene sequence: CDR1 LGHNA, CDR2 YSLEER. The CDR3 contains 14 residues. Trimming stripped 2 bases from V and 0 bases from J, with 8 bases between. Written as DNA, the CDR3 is TGCGCCAGCAGCCAACGAGGTAGCTCCTACGAGCAGTACTTC. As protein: CASSQRGSSYEQYF.

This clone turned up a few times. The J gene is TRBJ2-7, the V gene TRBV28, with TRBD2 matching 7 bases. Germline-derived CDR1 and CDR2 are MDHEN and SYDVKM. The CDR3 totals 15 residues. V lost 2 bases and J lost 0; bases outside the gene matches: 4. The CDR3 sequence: CASSLRGVASYEQYF. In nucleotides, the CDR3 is TGTGCCAGCAGTTTACGGGGGGTCGCCTCCTACGAGCAGTACTTC.

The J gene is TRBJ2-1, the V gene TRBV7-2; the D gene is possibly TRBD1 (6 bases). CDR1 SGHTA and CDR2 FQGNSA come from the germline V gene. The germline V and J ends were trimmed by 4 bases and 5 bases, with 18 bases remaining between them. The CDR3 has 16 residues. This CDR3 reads CASSSTRGWFHNEQFF. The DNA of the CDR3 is TGTGCCAGCAGCTCCACAAGGGGGTGGTTCCACAATGAGCAGTTCTTC.

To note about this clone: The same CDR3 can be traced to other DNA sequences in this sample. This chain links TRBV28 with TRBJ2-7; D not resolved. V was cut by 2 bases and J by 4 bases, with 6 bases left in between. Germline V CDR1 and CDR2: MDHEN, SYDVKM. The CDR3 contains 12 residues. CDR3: CASSLLRYEQYF. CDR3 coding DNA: TGTGCCAGCAGTTTACTGCGTTACGAGCAGTACTTC.

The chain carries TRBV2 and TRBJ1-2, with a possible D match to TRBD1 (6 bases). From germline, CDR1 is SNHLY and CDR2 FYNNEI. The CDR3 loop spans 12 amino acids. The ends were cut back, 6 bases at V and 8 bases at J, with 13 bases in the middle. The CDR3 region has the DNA TGTGCCAGCAGGGGGAACCAGGGGGGCTACACCTTC. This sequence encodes CASRGNQGGYTF. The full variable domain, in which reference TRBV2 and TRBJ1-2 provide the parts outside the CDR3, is EPEVTQTPSHQVTQMGQEVILRCVPISNHLYFYWYRQILGQKVEFLVSFYNNEISEKSEIFDDQFSVERPDGSNFTLKIRSTKLEDSAMYFCASRGNQGGYTFGSGTRLTVV.

The CDR3 DNA follows: TGTGCCAGCAGCTTGGTTAGCGGGAGAGGGTTTGGGGAGACCCAGTACTTC. Amino acids: CASSLVSGRGFGETQYF. The chain is built from TRBV5-4 and TRBJ2-5; 9 positions agree with TRBD2. With 0 bases clipped from V and 5 bases from J, the junction kept 11 bases outside the gene matches. The length of the CDR3 is 17 residues. Germline lookup yields CDR1 SGHNT and CDR2 YYREEE (reference sequence).

The CDR3 sequence is CASSSGGQGNTEAFF. CDR3 in DNA: TGTGCCAGCAGTTCGGGAGGACAGGGGAACACTGAAGCTTTCTTT. The J gene is TRBJ1-1, the V gene TRBV6-5; 8 bases agree with TRBD1. Germline values: CDR1 MNHEY, CDR2 SVGAGI. After removal of 4 bases from V and 1 base from J, the junction contained 5 bases not matched to a gene. The CDR3 consists of 15 residues.

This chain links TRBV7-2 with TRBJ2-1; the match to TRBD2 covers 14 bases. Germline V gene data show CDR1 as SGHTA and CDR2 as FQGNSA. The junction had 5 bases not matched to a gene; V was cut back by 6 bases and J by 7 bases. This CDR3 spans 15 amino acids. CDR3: CASRRLAGGPNEQFF. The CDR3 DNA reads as TGTGCCAGCAGGAGACTAGCGGGAGGGCCTAATGAGCAGTTCTTC. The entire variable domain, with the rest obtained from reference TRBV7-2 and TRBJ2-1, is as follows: GAGVSQSPSNKVTEKGKDVELRCDPISGHTALYWYRQSLGQGLEFLIYFQGNSAPDKSGLPSDRFSAERTGGSVSTLTIQRTQQEDSAVYLCASRRLAGGPNEQFFGPGTRLTVL.

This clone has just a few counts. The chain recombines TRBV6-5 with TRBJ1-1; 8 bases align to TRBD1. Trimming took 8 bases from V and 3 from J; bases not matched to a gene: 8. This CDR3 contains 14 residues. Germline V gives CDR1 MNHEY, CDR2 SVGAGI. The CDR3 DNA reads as TGTGCCAGCGAGGACAGGGCAGGTGACACTGAAGCTTTCTTT. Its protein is CASEDRAGDTEAFF.

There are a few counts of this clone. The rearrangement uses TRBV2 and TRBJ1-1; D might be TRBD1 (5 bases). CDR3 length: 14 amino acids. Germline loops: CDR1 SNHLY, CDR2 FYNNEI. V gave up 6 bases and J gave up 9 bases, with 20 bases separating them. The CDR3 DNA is TGTGCCAGCAGGATTAATCCCGGGACTACCCAAGCTTTCTTT. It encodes CASRINPGTTQAFF.

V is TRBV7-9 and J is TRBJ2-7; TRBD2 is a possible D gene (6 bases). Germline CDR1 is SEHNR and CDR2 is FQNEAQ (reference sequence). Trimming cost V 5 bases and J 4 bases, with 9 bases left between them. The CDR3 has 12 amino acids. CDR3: CASSPAGYEQYF. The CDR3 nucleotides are TGTGCCAGCAGCCCCGCGGGGTACGAGCAGTACTTC. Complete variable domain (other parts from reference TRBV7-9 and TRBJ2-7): DTGVSQNPRHKITKRGQNVTFRCDPISEHNRLYWYRQTLGQGPEFLTYFQNEAQLEKSRLLSDRFSAERPKGSFSTLEIQRTEQGDSAMYLCASSPAGYEQYFGPGTRLTVT.

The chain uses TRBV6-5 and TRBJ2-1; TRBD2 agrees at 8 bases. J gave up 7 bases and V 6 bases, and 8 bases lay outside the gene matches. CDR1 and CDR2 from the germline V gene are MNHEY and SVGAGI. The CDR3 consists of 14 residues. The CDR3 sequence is CASREVAGRNEQFF. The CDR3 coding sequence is TGTGCCAGCAGGGAGGTAGCGGGAAGGAATGAGCAGTTCTTC.

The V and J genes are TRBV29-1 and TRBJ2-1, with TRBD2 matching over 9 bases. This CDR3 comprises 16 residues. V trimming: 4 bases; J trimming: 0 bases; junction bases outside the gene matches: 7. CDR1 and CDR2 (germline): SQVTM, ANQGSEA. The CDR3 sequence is CSVAAGGTASYNEQFF. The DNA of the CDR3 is TGCAGCGTTGCGGCGGGGGGGACAGCCTCCTACAATGAGCAGTTCTTC.

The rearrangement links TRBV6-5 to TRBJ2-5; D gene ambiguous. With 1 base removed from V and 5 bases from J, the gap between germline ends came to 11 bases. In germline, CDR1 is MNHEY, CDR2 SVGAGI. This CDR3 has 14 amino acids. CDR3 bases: TGTGCCAGCAGTTACTTTTCGATCGGGGAGACCCAGTACTTC. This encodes CASSYFSIGETQYF.

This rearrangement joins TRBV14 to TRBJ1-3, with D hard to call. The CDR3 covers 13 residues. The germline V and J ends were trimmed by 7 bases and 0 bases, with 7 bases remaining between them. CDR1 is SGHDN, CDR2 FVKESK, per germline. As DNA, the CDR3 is TGTGCCAGCAAAGAGATCTCTGGAAACACCATATATTTT. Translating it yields CASKEISGNTIYF.

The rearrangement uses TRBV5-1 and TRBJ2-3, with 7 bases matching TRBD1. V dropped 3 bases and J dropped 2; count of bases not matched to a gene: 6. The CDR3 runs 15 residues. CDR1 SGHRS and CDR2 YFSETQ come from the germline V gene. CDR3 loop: CASSSWTGDTDTQYF. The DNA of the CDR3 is TGCGCCAGCAGCTCCTGGACAGGCGACACAGATACGCAGTATTTT.

The CDR3 region has the DNA TGTGCCAGCAGAAGGACTAGCACAGATACGCAGTATTTT. Protein product: CASRRTSTDTQYF. The V call is TRBV6-4, the J call TRBJ2-3; weak D call: TRBD2 (5 bases). The CDR3 is made up of 13 amino acids. In germline, CDR1 is MRHNA, CDR2 SNTAGT. V lost 6 bases and J 0 bases, leaving 7 bases between the germline ends.

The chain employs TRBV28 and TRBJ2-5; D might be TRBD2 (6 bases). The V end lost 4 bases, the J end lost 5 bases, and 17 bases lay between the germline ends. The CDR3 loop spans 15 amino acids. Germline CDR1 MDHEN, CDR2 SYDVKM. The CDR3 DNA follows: TGTGCCAGCAGTTCCGAGGAGGGATGGGAGGAGACCCAGTACTTC. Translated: CASSSEEGWEETQYF.

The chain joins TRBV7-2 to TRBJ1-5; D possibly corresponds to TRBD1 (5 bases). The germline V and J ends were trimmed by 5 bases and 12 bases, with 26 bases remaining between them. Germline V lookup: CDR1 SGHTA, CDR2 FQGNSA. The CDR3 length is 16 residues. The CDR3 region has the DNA TGTGCCAGCAGCCCCCAGGTGGCAGACAGCGAGACCGTCCAGCATTTT. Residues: CASSPQVADSETVQHF.

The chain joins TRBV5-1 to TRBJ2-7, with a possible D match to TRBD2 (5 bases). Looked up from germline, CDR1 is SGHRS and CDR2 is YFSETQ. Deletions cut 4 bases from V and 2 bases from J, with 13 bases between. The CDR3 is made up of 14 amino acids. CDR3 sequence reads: CASSPGGPAYEQYF. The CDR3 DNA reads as TGCGCCAGCAGCCCTGGCGGGCCCGCCTACGAGCAGTACTTC. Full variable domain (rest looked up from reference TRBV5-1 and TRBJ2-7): KAGVTQTPRYLIKTRGQQVTLSCSPISGHRSVSWYQQTPGQGLQFLFEYFSETQRNKGNFPGRFSGRQFSNSRSEMNVSTLELGDSALYLCASSPGGPAYEQYFGPGTRLTVT.